This is a list of T cell receptor beta chains from one sample in a study of shared clonotypes between healthy human individuals. Data came from immunoSEQ multiplex PCR; TCRdb stores just in-frame clones and leaves some out. The sample has more than 2 million clones; approximately 94% are singletons. Sequenced sample: naive CD4+ T cells sorted from blood. The receptors were gathered from a man aged 18 to 29 in good health. The CDR3 runs from the conserved cysteine through the conserved F or W. A D gene is named only where the DNA matches it firmly. The size of a clone is reported for some rows only, either as once, few or many, or as a class for expanded clones.

J	V	D	size	DNA	CDR3
TRBJ2-7	TRBV5-1	TRBD1	.	TGCGCCAGCAACCAGGGGGACAGCAGCTCCTACGAGCAGTACTTC	CASNQGDSSSYEQYF
TRBJ1-1	TRBV18	.	.	TGTGCCAGCTCCCACAGTGTGAACACTGAAGCTTTCTTT	CASSHSVNTEAFF
TRBJ2-2	TRBV30	.	.	TGTGCCTGGAGTCCTGACAGGCACACCGGGGAGCTGTTTTTT	CAWSPDRHTGELFF
TRBJ1-2	TRBV4-1	TRBD1	.	TGCGCCAGCAGCCAAGTCCAGGACAGGGACTATGGCTACACCTTC	CASSQVQDRDYGYTF
TRBJ2-5	TRBV5-1	TRBD1	.	TGCGCCAGCAGCTTGGGCGACAGGGCGGAGACCCAGTACTTC	CASSLGDRAETQYF
TRBJ1-2	TRBV10-3	.	.	TGTGCCATCAGTGATGGGCGGATAACCTATGGCTACACCTTC	CAISDGRITYGYTF
TRBJ2-2	TRBV29-1	.	.	TGCAGCGTTACACAGGTTTTGAACACCGGGGAGCTGTTTTTT	CSVTQVLNTGELFF
TRBJ1-2	TRBV27	.	.	TGTGCCAGCAGTCTTAGGTGGCAGCAGTTGGCCGCTAACTATGGCTACACCTTC	CASSLRWQQLAANYGYTF
TRBJ1-4	TRBV2	.	.	TGTGCCAGCACGGCGGAGGGGACAACTAATGAAAAACTGTTTTTT	CASTAEGTTNEKLFF
TRBJ1-2	TRBV27	.	.	TGTGCCAGCAGTTTCGACATCCGGAAGGGACAATACACCTTC	CASSFDIRKGQYTF
TRBJ2-5	TRBV1	.	.	TGCACCAGCAGCCAAGATCCGACAGGGCGTAAAGAGACCCAGTACTTC	CTSSQDPTGRKETQYF
TRBJ1-4	TRBV6-5	TRBD1	.	TGTGCCACCAGGGGGGGGAGTAATGAAAAACTGTTTTTT	CATRGGSNEKLFF
TRBJ1-5	TRBV6-1	.	.	TGTGCCAGCCTCATCGGGGGGTTTAGCAATCAGCCCCAGCATTTT	CASLIGGFSNQPQHF
TRBJ1-6	TRBV6-6	.	.	TGTGCCACCGATAGTACCCCTCATTCACCCCTCCACTTT	CATDSTPHSPLHF
TRBJ2-5	TRBV10-3	TRBD1	.	TGTGCCATCGGGGGACAGCAAGAGACCCAGTACTTC	CAIGGQQETQYF
TRBJ2-7	TRBV6-6	TRBD2	.	TGTGCCAGCACCCCACTAGCGGGAGGGCCGGGGCAGTACTTC	CASTPLAGGPGQYF
TRBJ1-2	TRBV7-9	.	few	TGTGCCAGCAGCCGGACAGCGATTAACTATGGCTACACCTTC	CASSRTAINYGYTF
TRBJ2-5	TRBV18	.	.	TGTGCCAGCTCTCCGGACACCCAAGAGACCCAGTACTTC	CASSPDTQETQYF
TRBJ2-7	TRBV27	TRBD1	.	TGTGCCAGCAGTTGGGACAGGCCCTCCTACGAGCAGTACTTC	CASSWDRPSYEQYF
TRBJ2-7	TRBV27	TRBD1	.	TGTGCCAGCAGCCGTTCGGGACAGCACTACGAGCAGTACTTC	CASSRSGQHYEQYF
TRBJ2-2	TRBV11-2	TRBD1	.	TGTGCCAGCAACAGCAGGGGGACCGGGGAGCTGTTTTTT	CASNSRGTGELFF
TRBJ2-4	TRBV19	.	.	TGTGCCAGTAGTTTACAGGGTGGGTTAGCCAAAAACATTCAGTACTTC	CASSLQGGLAKNIQYF
TRBJ1-2	TRBV6-5	.	.	TGTGCCAGCAGTTACCAAGACTTTGGCTATGGCTACACCTTC	CASSYQDFGYGYTF
TRBJ2-2	TRBV19	TRBD2	once	TGTGCCAGTAGCACTAGCGGGTACACCGGGGAGCTGTTTTTT	CASSTSGYTGELFF
TRBJ2-4	TRBV2	.	.	TGTGCCAGCAGCGGTTTAACCAAAAACATTCAGTACTTC	CASSGLTKNIQYF
TRBJ2-3	TRBV5-1	.	.	TGCGCCAGCAGCCCCCCCGGCACAGATACGCAGTATTTT	CASSPPGTDTQYF